This T cell receptor beta chain was obtained from a study of T cell changes during pregnancy in multiple sclerosis. Here immunoSEQ multiplex PCR was the method, and the copy in TCRdb shows in-frame clones only, minus some. The data contain over 50,000 clones, approximately 92% of them singletons. The TCR originated in a female donor with multiple sclerosis, enrolled in a pregnancy study. Sequenced material: peripheral blood, taken in the first trimester of pregnancy.

The CDR3 loop reads CASTNLAGGTGEQFF. CDR3 sequence (DNA): TGTGCCAGCACAAACCTAGCGGGAGGTACCGGCGAGCAGTTCTTC. The chain employs TRBV2 and TRBJ2-1, with 11 bases identical to TRBD2. This CDR3 contains 15 residues. After removal of 7 bases from V and 10 bases from J, the junction contained 12 bases not matched to a gene. The germline V gene encodes CDR1 SNHLY and CDR2 FYNNEI.